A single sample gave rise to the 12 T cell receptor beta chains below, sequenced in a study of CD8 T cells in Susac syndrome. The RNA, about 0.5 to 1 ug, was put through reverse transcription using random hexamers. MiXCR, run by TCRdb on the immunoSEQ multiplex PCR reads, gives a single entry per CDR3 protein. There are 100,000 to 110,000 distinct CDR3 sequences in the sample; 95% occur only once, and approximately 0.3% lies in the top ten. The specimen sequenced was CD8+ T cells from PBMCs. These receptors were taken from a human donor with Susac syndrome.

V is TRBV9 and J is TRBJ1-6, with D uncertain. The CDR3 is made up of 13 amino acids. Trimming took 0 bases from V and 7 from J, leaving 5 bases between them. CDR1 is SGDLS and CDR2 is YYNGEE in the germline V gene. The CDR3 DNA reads TGTGCCAGCAGCGTAGGACGGAATTCACCCCTCCACTTT. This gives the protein CASSVGRNSPLHF.

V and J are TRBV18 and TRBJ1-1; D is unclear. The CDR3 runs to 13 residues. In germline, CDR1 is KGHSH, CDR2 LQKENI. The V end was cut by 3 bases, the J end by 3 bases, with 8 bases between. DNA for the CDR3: TGTGCCAGCTCACCCCTCCTCGACACTGAAGCTTTCTTT. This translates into CASSPLLDTEAFF.

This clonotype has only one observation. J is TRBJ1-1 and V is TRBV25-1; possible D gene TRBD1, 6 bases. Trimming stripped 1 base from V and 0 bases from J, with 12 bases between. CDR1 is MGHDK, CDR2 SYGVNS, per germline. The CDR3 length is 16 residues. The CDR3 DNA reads TGTGCCAGCAGTGAATCGGGGGCTTGGGTGAACACTGAAGCTTTCTTT. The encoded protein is CASSESGAWVNTEAFF.

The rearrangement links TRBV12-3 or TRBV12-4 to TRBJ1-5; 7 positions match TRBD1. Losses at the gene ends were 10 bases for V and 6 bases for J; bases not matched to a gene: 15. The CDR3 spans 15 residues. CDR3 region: CATGTGDLRGQPQHF. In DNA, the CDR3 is TGTGCCACAGGAACAGGGGATCTTAGAGGTCAGCCCCAGCATTTT.

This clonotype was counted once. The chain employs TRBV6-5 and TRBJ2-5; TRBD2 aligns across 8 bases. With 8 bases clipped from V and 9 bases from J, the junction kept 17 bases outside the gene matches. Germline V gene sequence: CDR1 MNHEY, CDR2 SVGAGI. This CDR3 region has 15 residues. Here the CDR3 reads CASRDGGADLLAQYF. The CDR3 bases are TGTGCCAGCCGAGACGGGGGGGCCGACCTTCTGGCCCAGTACTTC.

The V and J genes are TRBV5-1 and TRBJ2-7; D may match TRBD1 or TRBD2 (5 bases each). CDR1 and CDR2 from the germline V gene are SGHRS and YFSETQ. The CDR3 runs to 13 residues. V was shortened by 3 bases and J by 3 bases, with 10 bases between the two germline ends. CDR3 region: CASSWGPGYEQYF. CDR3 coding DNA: TGCGCCAGCAGCTGGGGACCAGGCTACGAGCAGTACTTC.

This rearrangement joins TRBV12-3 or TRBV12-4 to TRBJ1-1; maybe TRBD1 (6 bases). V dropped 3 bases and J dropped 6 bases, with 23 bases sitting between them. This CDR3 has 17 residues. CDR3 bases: TGTGCCAGCAGTTTGCAGCCACAGGGTGGGGTAAATCCTGAAGCTTTCTTT. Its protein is CASSLQPQGGVNPEAFF.

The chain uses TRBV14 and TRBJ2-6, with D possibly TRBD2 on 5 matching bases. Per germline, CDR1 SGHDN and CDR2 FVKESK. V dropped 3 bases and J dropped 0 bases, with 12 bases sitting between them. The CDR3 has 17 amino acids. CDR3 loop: CASSQYSGSSGANVLTF. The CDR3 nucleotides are TGTGCCAGCAGCCAGTATAGTGGGAGCTCTGGGGCCAACGTCCTGACTTTC.

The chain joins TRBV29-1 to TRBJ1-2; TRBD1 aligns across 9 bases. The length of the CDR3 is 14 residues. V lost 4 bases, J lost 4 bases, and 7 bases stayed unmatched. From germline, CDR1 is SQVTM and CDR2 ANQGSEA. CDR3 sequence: CSVGPVDRGYGYTF. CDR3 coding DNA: TGCAGCGTTGGGCCCGTGGACAGGGGCTATGGCTACACCTTC.

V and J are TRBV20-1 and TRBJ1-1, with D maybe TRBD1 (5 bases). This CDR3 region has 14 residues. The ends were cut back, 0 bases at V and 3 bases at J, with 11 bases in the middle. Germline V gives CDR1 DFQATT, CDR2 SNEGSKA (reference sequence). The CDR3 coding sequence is TGCAGTGCTAGAGATTCCGGGGGGGACACTGAAGCTTTCTTT. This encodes CSARDSGGDTEAFF.

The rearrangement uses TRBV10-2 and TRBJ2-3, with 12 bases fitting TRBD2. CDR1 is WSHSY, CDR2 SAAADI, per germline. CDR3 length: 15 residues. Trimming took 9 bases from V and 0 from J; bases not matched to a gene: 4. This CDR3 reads CASRLAGASTDTQYF. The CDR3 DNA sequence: TGCGCCAGTCGACTAGCGGGGGCTAGCACAGATACGCAGTATTTT.

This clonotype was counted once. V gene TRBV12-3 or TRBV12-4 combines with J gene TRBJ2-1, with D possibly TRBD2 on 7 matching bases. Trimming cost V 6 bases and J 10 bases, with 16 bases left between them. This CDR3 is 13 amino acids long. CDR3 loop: CASRGGARREQFF. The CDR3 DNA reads TGTGCCAGCAGAGGGGGGGCGAGGAGGGAGCAGTTCTTC.